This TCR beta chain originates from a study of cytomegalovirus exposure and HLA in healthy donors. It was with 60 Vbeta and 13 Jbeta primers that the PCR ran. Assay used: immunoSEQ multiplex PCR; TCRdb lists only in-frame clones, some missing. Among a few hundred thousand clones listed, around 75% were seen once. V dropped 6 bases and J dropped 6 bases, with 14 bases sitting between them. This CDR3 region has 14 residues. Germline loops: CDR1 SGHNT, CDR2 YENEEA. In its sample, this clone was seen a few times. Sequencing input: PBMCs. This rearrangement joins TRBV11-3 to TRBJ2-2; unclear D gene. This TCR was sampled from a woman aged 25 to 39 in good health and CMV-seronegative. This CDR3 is CASSSAMHPGELFF. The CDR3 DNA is TGTGCCAGCAGTTCTGCGATGCACCCCGGGGAGCTGTTTTTT.